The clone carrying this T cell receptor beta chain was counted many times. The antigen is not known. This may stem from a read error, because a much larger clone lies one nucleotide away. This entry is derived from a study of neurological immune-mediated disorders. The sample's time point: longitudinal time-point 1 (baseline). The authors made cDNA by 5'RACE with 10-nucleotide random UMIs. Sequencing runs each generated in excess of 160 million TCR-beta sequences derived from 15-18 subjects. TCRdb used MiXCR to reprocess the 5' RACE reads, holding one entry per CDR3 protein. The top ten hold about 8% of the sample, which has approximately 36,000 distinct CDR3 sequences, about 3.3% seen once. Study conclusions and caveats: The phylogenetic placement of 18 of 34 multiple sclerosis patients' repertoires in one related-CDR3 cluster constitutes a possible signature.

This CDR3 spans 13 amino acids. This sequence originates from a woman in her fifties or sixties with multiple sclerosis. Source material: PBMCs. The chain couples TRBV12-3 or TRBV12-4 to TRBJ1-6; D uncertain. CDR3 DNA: TGTGCCAGCAGTTTTGTGTATGAGGCACCCCTCAACTTT. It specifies CASSFVYEAPLNF.